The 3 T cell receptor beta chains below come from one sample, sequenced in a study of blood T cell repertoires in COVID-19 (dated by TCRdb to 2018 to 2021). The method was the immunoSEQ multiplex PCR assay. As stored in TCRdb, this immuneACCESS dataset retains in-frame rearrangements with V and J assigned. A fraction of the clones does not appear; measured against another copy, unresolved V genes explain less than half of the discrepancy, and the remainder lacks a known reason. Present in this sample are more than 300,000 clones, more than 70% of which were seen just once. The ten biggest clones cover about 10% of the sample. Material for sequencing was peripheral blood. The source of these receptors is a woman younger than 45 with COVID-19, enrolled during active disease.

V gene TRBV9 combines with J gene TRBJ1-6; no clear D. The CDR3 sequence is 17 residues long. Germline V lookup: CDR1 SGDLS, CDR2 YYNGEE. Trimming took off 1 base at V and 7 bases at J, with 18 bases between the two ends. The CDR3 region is CASSVNETPRPNSPLHF. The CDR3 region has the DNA TGTGCCAGCAGCGTAAACGAGACACCTCGCCCCAATTCACCCCTCCACTTT.

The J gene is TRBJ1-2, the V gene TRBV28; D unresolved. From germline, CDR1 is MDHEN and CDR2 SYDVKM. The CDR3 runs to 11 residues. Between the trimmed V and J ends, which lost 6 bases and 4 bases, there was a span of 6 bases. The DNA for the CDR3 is TGTGCCAGCAGGCTTAGCTATGGCTACACCTTC. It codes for CASRLSYGYTF.

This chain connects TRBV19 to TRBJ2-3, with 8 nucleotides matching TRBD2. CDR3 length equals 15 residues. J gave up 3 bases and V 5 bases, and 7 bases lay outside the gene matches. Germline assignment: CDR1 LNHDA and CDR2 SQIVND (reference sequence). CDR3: CASSLGLVRTDTQYF. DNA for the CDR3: TGTGCCAGTAGTTTGGGACTAGTACGTACAGATACGCAGTATTTT.